The rows below give T cell receptor beta chains drawn from one sample of a study of vaccination and CD4 T cells after COVID-19. These TCRs are of unknown antigen specificity. Each CDR3 protein gets one entry after TCRdb re-called the PCR reads with MiXCR. The repertoire has fewer than 12,000 distinct CDR3 sequences, approximately 50% of them found once; the top ten carry 20% to 25%. The sequencing input was CD4+ T cells from blood, cultured in vitro. The source of these receptors is a human donor who had recovered from COVID-19. The CDR3 runs from the conserved cysteine through the conserved F or W. The D gene is left open where the match is weak. Some rows mark clone size as missing; the rest say once, few, many or name a class of expanded clone.

V	size	J	D	CDR3	DNA
TRBV19	few	TRBJ1-2	NA	CASTPQGNYGYTF	TGTGCCAGTACCCCACAGGGAAACTATGGCTACACCTTC
TRBV11-3	NA	TRBJ2-7	NA	CASSSRSIYEQYF	TGTGCCAGCAGCTCCAGATCTATCTACGAGCAGTACTTC
TRBV19	few	TRBJ2-7	NA	CASSIDLSPRRVSYEQYF	TGTGCCAGTAGTATAGATCTAAGCCCCCGAAGGGTCTCCTACGAGCAGTACTTC
TRBV19	NA	TRBJ1-2	TRBD1	CASSSKTGGHYGYTF	TGTGCCAGTAGTTCAAAGACAGGGGGACACTATGGCTACACCTTC
TRBV15	NA	TRBJ2-7	TRBD1	CATNPGQGAADEQYF	TGTGCCACCAACCCGGGACAGGGGGCGGCGGACGAGCAGTACTTC
TRBV2	NA	TRBJ1-6	TRBD1	CASNRDRDRLLHF	TGTGCCAGCAATCGGGACAGGGATCGTCTCCTCCACTTT
TRBV12-3/TRBV12-4	NA	TRBJ1-1	NA	CASSLVTGTTTEAFF	TGTGCCAGCAGTTTAGTTACCGGGACTACTACTGAAGCTTTCTTT
TRBV4-1	NA	TRBJ1-1	TRBD1	CASSPGTGKQMNTEAFF	TGCGCCAGCAGCCCCGGGACAGGGAAACAAATGAACACTGAAGCTTTCTTT
TRBV2	few	TRBJ1-2	NA	CASSEREGPYGYTF	TGTGCCAGCAGTGAACGTGAGGGGCCCTATGGCTACACCTTC
TRBV11-2	NA	TRBJ1-1	NA	CASSHPQIFPGTEAFF	TGTGCCAGCAGCCATCCCCAAATCTTCCCGGGGACTGAAGCTTTCTTT
TRBV30	NA	TRBJ1-2	NA	CAWSVRRVLVTGYTF	TGTGCCTGGAGTGTACGGCGGGTACTAGTCACGGGCTACACCTTC
TRBV11-3	NA	TRBJ2-5	NA	CASSLDGLETQYF	TGTGCCAGCAGCTTAGACGGTTTGGAGACCCAGTACTTC
TRBV6-5	NA	TRBJ1-2	NA	CASSYSTGPYGYTF	TGTGCCAGCAGTTACTCGACAGGACCCTATGGCTACACCTTC
TRBV30	few	TRBJ1-6	NA	CAWSAGRYDYNSPLHF	TGTGCCTGGAGCGCGGGGCGATATGACTATAATTCACCCCTCCACTTT
TRBV28	NA	TRBJ2-1	NA	CASSLRGREQFF	TGTGCCAGCAGCCTCAGGGGCCGGGAGCAGTTCTTC
TRBV12-3/TRBV12-4	few	TRBJ1-6	NA	CASSLFPDSPLHF	TGTGCCAGCAGTTTATTCCCAGATTCACCCCTCCACTTT
TRBV10-3	NA	TRBJ1-4	NA	CAITGGTNEKLFF	TGTGCCATCACCGGGGGAACTAATGAAAAACTGTTTTTT
TRBV20-1	NA	TRBJ1-1	NA	CSASPLTGISMNTEAFF	TGCAGTGCTAGCCCACTAACAGGGATTTCCATGAACACTGAAGCTTTCTTT
TRBV28	NA	TRBJ2-4	NA	CASSLSLAKNIQYF	TGTGCCAGCAGTTTATCACTAGCCAAAAACATTCAGTACTTC
TRBV7-2	NA	TRBJ1-1	TRBD1	CASSPQQGRNTEAFF	TGTGCCAGCAGCCCTCAACAGGGGAGAAACACTGAAGCTTTCTTT
TRBV27	NA	TRBJ2-7	TRBD1	CASSLIDRGPSEQYF	TGTGCCAGCAGTTTAATCGACAGGGGGCCGAGCGAGCAGTACTTC
TRBV6-2/TRBV6-3	NA	TRBJ2-1	NA	CASSRSQANEQFF	TGTGCCAGCAGTCGTTCACAGGCGAATGAGCAGTTCTTC
TRBV10-2	NA	TRBJ2-1	TRBD2	CASRPGLAGGPNEQFF	TGCGCCAGCAGGCCCGGGCTAGCGGGGGGGCCGAATGAGCAGTTCTTC
TRBV5-1	NA	TRBJ2-3	NA	CASSSYSTGGGTDTQYF	TGCGCCAGCAGCTCCTACTCGACAGGTGGGGGCACAGATACGCAGTATTTT
TRBV27	NA	TRBJ1-1	TRBD1	CASSSLRTGGSSYTEAFF	TGTGCCAGCAGTTCCCTTCGGACAGGCGGATCCTCGTACACTGAAGCTTTCTTT
TRBV24-1	NA	TRBJ2-1	TRBD1	CATSDSGQGRNGEQFF	TGTGCCACCAGTGACTCTGGACAGGGGAGGAACGGTGAGCAGTTCTTC
TRBV12-5	NA	TRBJ2-3	TRBD1	CASGLVTTRQGDTQYF	TGTGCTAGTGGTTTGGTTACGACGCGACAGGGGGATACGCAGTATTTT
TRBV10-3	few	TRBJ1-5	NA	CAIRGRGARGPQHF	TGTGCCATCAGGGGGCGCGGGGCTCGGGGGCCCCAGCATTTT
TRBV6-1	few	TRBJ2-7	NA	CASRIGRLSYEQYF	TGTGCCAGCAGGATAGGCAGGCTTTCCTACGAGCAGTACTTC
TRBV30	NA	TRBJ2-7	NA	CAWSQQSYEQYF	TGTGCCTGGAGTCAACAGTCCTACGAGCAGTACTTC
TRBV6-1	NA	TRBJ1-5	NA	CASRLRVGNQPQHF	TGTGCCAGCAGGCTAAGGGTGGGCAATCAGCCCCAGCATTTT
TRBV2	NA	TRBJ1-2	NA	CASSRGVGYGYTF	TGTGCCAGCAGTAGGGGTGTTGGCTATGGCTACACCTTC
TRBV11-2	NA	TRBJ1-1	NA	CASSLDLKFLAFF	TGTGCCAGCAGCTTAGATTTAAAGTTCTTGGCTTTCTTT
TRBV12-3/TRBV12-4	few	TRBJ1-2	TRBD1	CASSPPGGRIPYGYTF	TGTGCCAGCAGTCCACCAGGGGGCAGGATTCCTTATGGCTACACCTTC
TRBV15	NA	TRBJ2-7	NA	CATSSGLKDEEYF	TGTGCCACCAGCAGTGGACTCAAGGACGAAGAGTACTTC
TRBV5-1	few	TRBJ2-3	TRBD2	CASSLKAGSTDTQYF	TGCGCCAGCAGCTTGAAAGCGGGGAGCACAGATACGCAGTATTTT
TRBV27	NA	TRBJ1-1	NA	CASRRPPGAQGNTEAFF	TGTGCCAGCCGGCGGCCACCGGGGGCGCAAGGGAACACTGAAGCTTTCTTT
TRBV10-2	NA	TRBJ1-3	NA	CASSESRGWAAAPGNTIYF	TGCGCCAGCAGTGAGTCCAGAGGGTGGGCAGCTGCTCCGGGAAACACCATATATTTT
TRBV5-1	NA	TRBJ1-2	TRBD1	CASSLGRTGGFGYTF	TGCGCCAGCAGCTTGGGGAGGACAGGGGGATTTGGCTACACCTTC
TRBV7-5	NA	TRBJ1-5	NA	CISVSETPRRGLRGQPQHF	NA
TRBV5-1	few	TRBJ1-1	NA	CASSSDSPGNTEAFF	TGCGCCAGCAGCTCTGACTCCCCGGGGAACACTGAAGCTTTCTTT
TRBV7-6	few	TRBJ2-1	TRBD2	CASSSSTSVNFYNEQFF	TGTGCCAGCAGCTCTTCGACTAGCGTCAATTTCTACAATGAGCAGTTCTTC
TRBV2	NA	TRBJ2-2	NA	CASRAAGRGTGELFF	TGTGCCAGCAGGGCTGCGGGAAGGGGGACCGGGGAGCTGTTTTTT
TRBV6-2/TRBV6-3	NA	TRBJ2-3	TRBD2	CASSRGLGQGTQYF	TGTGCCAGCAGTCGGGGACTAGGACAAGGTACGCAGTATTTT
TRBV21-1	few	TRBJ1-6	NA	CASSPDSPLHF	TGTGCCAGCAGCCCTGATTCACCCCTCCACTTT
TRBV6-2/TRBV6-3	NA	TRBJ1-3	NA	CATVQHSGNTIYF	TGTGCCACCGTCCAGCACTCTGGAAACACCATATATTTT
TRBV6-5	NA	TRBJ1-6	NA	CASSWKDNSPLHF	TGTGCCAGCAGTTGGAAGGACAATTCACCCCTCCACTTT
TRBV6-1	NA	TRBJ2-6	NA	CASSVGGGASGANVLTF	TGTGCCAGCAGTGTCGGGGGCGGTGCCTCTGGGGCCAACGTCCTGACTTTC
TRBV2	NA	TRBJ2-5	NA	CASRTTWKETQYF	TGTGCCAGCAGGACGACTTGGAAAGAGACCCAGTACTTC
TRBV5-8	NA	TRBJ1-3	NA	CASSLRGTGNTIYF	TGTGCCAGCAGCCTAAGGGGGACTGGAAACACCATATATTTT
TRBV6-1	NA	TRBJ1-5	NA	CASSERPGGLQPQHF	TGTGCCAGCAGTGAAAGGCCGGGGGGGCTTCAGCCCCAGCATTTT
TRBV20-1	once	TRBJ1-4	NA	CSARDGAGPTNEKLFF	TGCAGTGCTAGAGATGGGGCCGGACCAACTAATGAAAAACTGTTTTTT
TRBV20-1	few	TRBJ1-6	NA	CSARSLRGDGSPLHF	TGCAGTGCTAGGTCACTTCGGGGGGATGGTTCACCCCTCCACTTT
TRBV20-1	NA	TRBJ2-2	NA	CSAYSGPSTGELFF	TGCAGTGCATACTCCGGGCCCAGTACCGGGGAGCTGTTTTTT
TRBV27	NA	TRBJ1-6	NA	CDSMVDTFYNSPLHF	TGTGATAGCATGGTGGACACCTTCTATAATTCACCCCTCCACTTT
TRBV5-3	NA	TRBJ1-2	NA	CARSLPYGYTF	TGTGCCAGAAGCTTGCCCTATGGCTACACCTTC
TRBV15	NA	TRBJ2-3	NA	CATGRTSNTQYF	TGTGCCACCGGCCGGACGTCGAATACGCAGTATTTT
TRBV6-1	NA	TRBJ1-6	NA	CASGGRSYNSPLHF	TGTGCCTCGGGGGGCAGGTCCTATAATTCACCCCTCCACTTT
TRBV20-1	NA	TRBJ2-5	TRBD2	CSAGGLAGKETQYF	TGCAGTGCTGGAGGACTAGCGGGGAAAGAGACCCAGTACTTC
TRBV12-3/TRBV12-4	NA	TRBJ2-3	NA	CASSFGVADTQYF	TGTGCCAGCAGTTTTGGAGTAGCAGATACGCAGTATTTT